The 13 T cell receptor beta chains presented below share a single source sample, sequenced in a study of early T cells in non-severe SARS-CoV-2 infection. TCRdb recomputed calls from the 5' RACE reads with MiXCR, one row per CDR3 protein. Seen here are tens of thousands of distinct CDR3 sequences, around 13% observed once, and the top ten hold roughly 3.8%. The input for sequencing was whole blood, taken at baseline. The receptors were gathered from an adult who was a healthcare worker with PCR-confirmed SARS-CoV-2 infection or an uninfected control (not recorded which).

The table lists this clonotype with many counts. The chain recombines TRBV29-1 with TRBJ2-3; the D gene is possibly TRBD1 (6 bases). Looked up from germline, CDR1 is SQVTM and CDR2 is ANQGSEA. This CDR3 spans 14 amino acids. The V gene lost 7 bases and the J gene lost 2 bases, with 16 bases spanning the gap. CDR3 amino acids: CSGLPGAPTDTQYF. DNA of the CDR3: TGCAGCGGCCTACCAGGGGCCCCCACAGATACGCAGTATTTT.

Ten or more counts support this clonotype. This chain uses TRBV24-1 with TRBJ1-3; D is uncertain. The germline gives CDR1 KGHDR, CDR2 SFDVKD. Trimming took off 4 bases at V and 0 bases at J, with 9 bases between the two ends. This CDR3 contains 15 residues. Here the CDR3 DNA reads TGTGCCACCAGTGACCCTTCGCCCTCTGGAAACACCATATATTTT. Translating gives CATSDPSPSGNTIYF.

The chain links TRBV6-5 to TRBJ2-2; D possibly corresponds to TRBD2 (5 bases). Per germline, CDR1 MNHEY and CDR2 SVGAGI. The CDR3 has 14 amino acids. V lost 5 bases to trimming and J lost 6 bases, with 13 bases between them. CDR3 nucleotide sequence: TGTGCCAGCAGTAGAGCCGGGATCTCCGGGGAGCTGTTTTTT. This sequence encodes CASSRAGISGELFF.

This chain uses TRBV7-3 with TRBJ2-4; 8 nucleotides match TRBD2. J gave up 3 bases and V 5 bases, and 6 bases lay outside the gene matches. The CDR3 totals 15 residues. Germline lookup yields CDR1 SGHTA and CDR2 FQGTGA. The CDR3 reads CASSMTAGVKNIQYF. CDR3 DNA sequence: TGTGCCAGCAGCATGACAGCGGGAGTCAAAAACATTCAGTACTTC.

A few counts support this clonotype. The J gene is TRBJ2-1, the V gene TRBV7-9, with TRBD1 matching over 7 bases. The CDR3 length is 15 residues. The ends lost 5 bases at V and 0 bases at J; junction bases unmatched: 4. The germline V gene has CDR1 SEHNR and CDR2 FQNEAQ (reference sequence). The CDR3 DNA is TGTGCCAGCAGCCCGGGACAGACCTCCTACAATGAGCAGTTCTTC. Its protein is CASSPGQTSYNEQFF. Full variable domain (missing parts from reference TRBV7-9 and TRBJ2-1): DTGVSQNPRHKITKRGQNVTFRCDPISEHNRLYWYRQTLGQGPEFLTYFQNEAQLEKSRLLSDRFSAERPKGSFSTLEIQRTEQGDSAMYLCASSPGQTSYNEQFFGPGTRLTVL.

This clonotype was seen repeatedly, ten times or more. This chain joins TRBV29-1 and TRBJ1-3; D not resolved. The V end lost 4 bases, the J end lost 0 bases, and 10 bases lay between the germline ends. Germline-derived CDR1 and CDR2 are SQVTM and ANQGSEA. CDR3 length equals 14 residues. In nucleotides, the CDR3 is TGCAGCGTTGCCCCAGGCTCCTCTGGAAACACCATATATTTT. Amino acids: CSVAPGSSGNTIYF.

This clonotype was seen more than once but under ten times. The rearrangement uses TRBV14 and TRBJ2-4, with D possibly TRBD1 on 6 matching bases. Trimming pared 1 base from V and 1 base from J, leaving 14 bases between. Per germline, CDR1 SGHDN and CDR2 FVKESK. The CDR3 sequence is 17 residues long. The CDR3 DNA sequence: TGTGCCAGCAGCCAAGGAGCAGGGGTGAGGGCCAAAAACATTCAGTACTTC. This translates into CASSQGAGVRAKNIQYF.

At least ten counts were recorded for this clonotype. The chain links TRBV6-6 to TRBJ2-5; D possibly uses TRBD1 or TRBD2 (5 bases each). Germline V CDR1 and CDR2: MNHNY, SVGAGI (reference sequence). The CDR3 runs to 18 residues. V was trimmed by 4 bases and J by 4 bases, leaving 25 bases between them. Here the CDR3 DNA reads TGTGCCAGCAGTTTACGGCGCTCCGGGGCTCTGCAGGGAGAGACCCAGTACTTC. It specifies CASSLRRSGALQGETQYF.

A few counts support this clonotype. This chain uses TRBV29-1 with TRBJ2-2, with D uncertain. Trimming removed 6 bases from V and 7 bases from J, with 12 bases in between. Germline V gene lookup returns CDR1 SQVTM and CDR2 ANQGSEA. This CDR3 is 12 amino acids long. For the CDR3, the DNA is TGCAGCGTCCGCCCGCGAGTCGGGGAGCTGTTTTTT. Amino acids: CSVRPRVGELFF.

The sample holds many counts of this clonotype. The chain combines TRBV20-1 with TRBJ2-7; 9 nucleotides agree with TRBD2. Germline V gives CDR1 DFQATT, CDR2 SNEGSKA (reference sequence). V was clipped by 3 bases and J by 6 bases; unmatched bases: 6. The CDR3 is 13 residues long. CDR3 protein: CSARGSGSLEQYF. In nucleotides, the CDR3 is TGCAGTGCTAGGGGTAGCGGGAGCCTCGAGCAGTACTTC.

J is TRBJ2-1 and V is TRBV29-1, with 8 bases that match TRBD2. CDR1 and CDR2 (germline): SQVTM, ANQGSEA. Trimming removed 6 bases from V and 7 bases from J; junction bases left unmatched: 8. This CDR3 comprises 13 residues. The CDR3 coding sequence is TGCAGCGTAGCACCGGGAGGGCCTAATGAGCAGTTCTTC. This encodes CSVAPGGPNEQFF.

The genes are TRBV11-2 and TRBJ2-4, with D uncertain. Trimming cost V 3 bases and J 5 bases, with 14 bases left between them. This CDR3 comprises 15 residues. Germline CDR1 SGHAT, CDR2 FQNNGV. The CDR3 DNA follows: TGTGCCAGCAGCTTTAGTACTGATAGCCAAAACATTCAGTACTTC. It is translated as CASSFSTDSQNIQYF.

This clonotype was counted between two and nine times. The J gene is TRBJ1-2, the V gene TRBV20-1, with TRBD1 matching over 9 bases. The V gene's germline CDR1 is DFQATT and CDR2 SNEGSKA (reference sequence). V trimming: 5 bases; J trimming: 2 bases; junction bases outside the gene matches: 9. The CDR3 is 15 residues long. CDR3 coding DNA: TGCAGTGCTGGGGGACAGGGCGGATCGAACTATGGCTACACCTTC. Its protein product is CSAGGQGGSNYGYTF.